This T cell receptor beta chain was sequenced in a study of T cell repertoires in cytomegalovirus infection. Across the whole study: The authors relied on CMV epitopes, both recently identified HLA-C-restricted and well-studied HLA-B-restricted. Both CMV infection and a matching HLA type were indicated by public TCR beta signatures. Study conclusions and caveats: Dominating the ex vivo response were HLA-C-restricted CMV-specific TCR beta clonotypes. Cumulative frequency of public TCR beta families picked out carriers of CMV plus the relevant HLA.

Germline lookup yields CDR1 MNHEY and CDR2 SVGEGT. The germline V and J ends were trimmed by 6 bases and 0 bases, with 14 bases remaining between them. The CDR3 is 15 residues long. TCRdb passed the reads through MiXCR, listing each CDR3 protein once. The sample has about 890,000 distinct CDR3 sequences, approximately 33% seen once. This clonotype was counted a few times. Its antigen is not identified. The genes are TRBV6-2 or TRBV6-3 and TRBJ1-2, with D unclear. The TCR was taken from a human donor in good health (CMV status not recorded). Some clones in this sample may be carry-over from other donors' samples. This specimen consisted of cultured CD8+ T cells from PBMCs, obtained from culture after CMV antigen stimulation. The CDR3: CASREVADPNYGYTF. The CDR3 coding sequence is TGTGCCAGCAGGGAGGTCGCGGACCCTAACTATGGCTACACCTTC.